This T cell receptor beta chain was captured in a study of T cell responses to AZD1222 COVID-19 vaccine. The CDR3 spans 13 residues. V lost 3 bases to trimming and J lost 8 bases; unmatched junction nucleotides: 4. CDR1 and CDR2 (germline): SGHTA, FQGNSA. Libraries were prepared by immunoSEQ multiplex PCR; TCRdb keeps only in-frame clonotypes and omits some of them. The sample consists of around 99,000 clones, roughly 90% of them appearing once. The origin of this receptor is an adult in good health. Material: peripheral blood, obtained on day 0 of AZD1222 vaccination. The J gene is TRBJ1-2, the V gene TRBV7-2; 9 bases agree with TRBD1. The CDR3 DNA sequence: TGTGCCAGCAGCTTCGGACAGGGGAGCGGCTACACCTTC. It encodes CASSFGQGSGYTF.